These 17 T cell receptor beta chains share one sample of origin, sequenced in a study of cytotoxic CD8 clonotypes in ibrutinib-treated CLL. Only in-frame clones appear in the TCRdb table, and some are missing; sequencing was by immunoSEQ multiplex PCR. The data hold approximately 91,000 clones, with 79% observed a single time. The sample was PBMCs, taken after 12 months of ibrutinib treatment. All receptors derive from a human donor with chronic lymphocytic leukemia.

The genes are TRBV7-3 and TRBJ2-2, with TRBD1 matching over 11 bases. Germline values: CDR1 SGHTA, CDR2 FQGTGA. CDR3 length equals 15 residues. V lost 5 bases to trimming and J lost 4 bases; unmatched junction nucleotides: 3. In DNA form, the CDR3 reads TGTGCCAGCAGCCCCGGGACAGGGGGCACCGGGGAGCTGTTTTTT. Translated: CASSPGTGGTGELFF.

Here the CDR3 DNA reads TGTGCCACCAGCAGATCCACAGGGATGAACACTGAAGCTTTCTTT. Translation: CATSRSTGMNTEAFF. The chain links TRBV15 to TRBJ1-1, with D possibly matching TRBD1 (6 bases). The CDR3 is 15 amino acids. Germline values: CDR1 LNHNV, CDR2 YYDKDF (reference sequence). The V and J ends lost 2 bases and 0 bases respectively, with 10 bases between them.

The chain combines TRBV9 with TRBJ2-1, with D perhaps TRBD2 (5 bases). Germline V gene lookup returns CDR1 SGDLS and CDR2 YYNGEE. The CDR3 extends over 15 amino acids. Trimming stripped 0 bases from V and 1 base from J, with 8 bases between. The CDR3 protein is CASSVGGKSYNEQFF. DNA for the CDR3: TGTGCCAGCAGCGTAGGAGGGAAATCCTACAATGAGCAGTTCTTC.

This chain joins TRBV30 and TRBJ1-6, with no clear D. CDR3 size: 15 residues. Between the trimmed V and J ends, which lost 4 bases and 0 bases, there was a span of 10 bases. Per the germline V gene, CDR1 is GTSNPN and CDR2 is SVGIG (reference sequence). This CDR3 reads CAWTSWSSYNSPLHF. CDR3 bases: TGTGCCTGGACCTCCTGGAGCTCCTATAATTCACCCCTCCACTTT.

This chain uses TRBV30 with TRBJ2-7, with D perhaps assigned TRBD1 or TRBD2 (5 bases each). The CDR3 totals 15 residues. The germline V gene encodes CDR1 GTSNPN and CDR2 SVGIG (reference sequence). Trimming left V 4 bases short and J 2 bases short, with 18 bases between. The DNA for the CDR3 is TGTGCCTGGACCCCCCCCGGGACGGGGACCTACGAGCAGTACTTC. It specifies CAWTPPGTGTYEQYF.

The chain uses TRBV28 and TRBJ2-5; tentative D call: TRBD2 (6 bases). Trimming pared 6 bases from V and 5 bases from J, leaving 28 bases between. CDR1 is MDHEN, CDR2 SYDVKM, per germline. The CDR3 has 18 amino acids. The CDR3 DNA is TGTGCCAGCAGCACCTATTCGGGGGTGACCGGCCCGGGTGAGACCCAGTACTTC. This sequence encodes CASSTYSGVTGPGETQYF. The whole variable domain, filled in from reference TRBV28 and TRBJ2-5, reads DVKVTQSSRYLVKRTGEKVFLECVQDMDHENMFWYRQDPGLGLRLIYFSYDVKMKEKGDIPEGYSVSREKKERFSLILESASTNQTSMYLCASSTYSGVTGPGETQYFGPGTRLLVL.

This clone was seen ten or more times. The rearrangement uses TRBV7-9 and TRBJ2-3, with 10 bases aligning to TRBD2. Per germline, CDR1 SEHNR and CDR2 FQNEAQ (reference sequence). V dropped 10 bases and J dropped 3; count of bases not matched to a gene: 13. The CDR3 loop spans 16 amino acids. The CDR3 coding sequence is TGTGCCATCAACCCAGCGGGAGGGCCGGGGACAGATACGCAGTATTTT. Encoded protein: CAINPAGGPGTDTQYF.

The chain uses TRBV30 and TRBJ1-3; D not certain. The V gene's germline CDR1 is GTSNPN and CDR2 SVGIG (reference sequence). CDR3 length equals 12 residues. The V gene lost 3 bases and the J gene lost 0 bases, with 3 bases spanning the gap. The CDR3 reads CAWSPSGNTIYF. In DNA, the CDR3 is TGTGCCTGGAGCCCCTCTGGAAACACCATATATTTT.

This clone was counted only a few times. The chain combines TRBV7-2 with TRBJ1-2; no clear D. Trimming shortened V by 0 bases and J by 7 bases, and 9 bases separated the two germline ends. CDR3 length: 13 residues. Germline lookup yields CDR1 SGHTA and CDR2 FQGNSA. CDR3 bases: TGTGCCAGCAGCTTAGCTCCAGGTGGTGGCTACACCTTC. Residues: CASSLAPGGGYTF.

The chain uses TRBV10-3 and TRBJ2-5; the D gene is possibly TRBD2 (7 bases). Germline loops: CDR1 ENHRY, CDR2 SYGVKD. V lost 3 bases to trimming and J lost 4 bases, with 15 bases between them. The CDR3 totals 15 residues. In nucleotides, the CDR3 is TGTGCCATCAGTGACCGAGGGAGGGGGGGAGAGACCCAGTACTTC. As protein: CAISDRGRGGETQYF.

This chain joins TRBV4-2 and TRBJ2-2; 8 positions match TRBD2. J was trimmed by 5 bases and V by 1 base; bases with no gene match: 3. Germline V CDR1 and CDR2: LGHNA, YNFKEQ. The CDR3 runs to 15 residues. CDR3 residues: CASSQVSGGTGELFF. The CDR3 DNA reads as TGTGCCAGCAGCCAAGTCAGCGGGGGTACCGGGGAGCTGTTTTTT.

CDR3 nucleotides: TGTGCTACCGGGCGGCTAGCGGATGACACCGGGGAGCTGTTTTTT. Its protein is CATGRLADDTGELFF. This chain joins TRBV7-9 and TRBJ2-2; 7 nucleotides match TRBD2. CDR3 length equals 15 residues. Germline CDR1 reads SEHNR; CDR2 reads FQNEAQ (reference sequence).

This rearrangement joins TRBV7-9 to TRBJ2-1; 7 nucleotides align to TRBD2. Trimming removed 1 base from V and 10 bases from J; junction bases left unmatched: 10. The germline V gene encodes CDR1 SEHNR and CDR2 FQNEAQ (reference sequence). The CDR3 runs to 15 residues. The CDR3 sequence is CASSLGGRAPGEQFF. CDR3 DNA sequence: TGTGCCAGCAGCTTAGGGGGGAGGGCCCCCGGGGAGCAGTTCTTC.

Note on this clone: At one of its ends the junction is not consistent with the germline gene, which may arise from a read error. The CDR3 region is CASSLGTSGTRGAQYF. For the CDR3, the DNA is TGTGCTAGCAGCTTAGGGACTAGCGGTACCCGGGGGGCCCAGTACTTC. The chain links TRBV7-7 to TRBJ2-5, with 11 bases that match TRBD2. CDR3 length: 16 amino acids. Germline V gene data show CDR1 as SSHAT and CDR2 as FNYEAQ (reference sequence).

The count of this clone is one. V is TRBV5-1 and J is TRBJ1-4, with D possibly TRBD1 on 5 matching bases. Trimming removed 0 bases from V and 4 bases from J, with 10 bases in between. The germline V gene encodes CDR1 SGHRS and CDR2 YFSETQ. The CDR3 length is 15 residues. CDR3 bases: TGCGCCAGCAGCTTGGTAGGGGTCGGTAATGAAAAACTGTTTTTT. It translates to CASSLVGVGNEKLFF.

This rearrangement joins TRBV9 to TRBJ2-3, with D possibly TRBD2 on 6 matching bases. There are 15 residues in the CDR3. The V gene's germline CDR1 is SGDLS and CDR2 YYNGEE. V was cut by 0 bases and J by 1 base, with 9 bases left in between. The CDR3 reads CASSVGASGTDTQYF. The CDR3 nucleotides are TGTGCCAGCAGCGTAGGAGCTAGCGGCACAGATACGCAGTATTTT.

The chain joins TRBV28 to TRBJ2-3; TRBD2 agrees at 8 bases. V gave up 6 bases and J gave up 6 bases; unmatched junction bases: 11. Germline-derived CDR1 and CDR2 are MDHEN and SYDVKM. The CDR3 runs 15 residues. This CDR3 reads CASRPPGPGGDTQYF. CDR3 nucleotide sequence: TGTGCCAGCAGGCCACCGGGACCGGGGGGGGATACGCAGTATTTT.